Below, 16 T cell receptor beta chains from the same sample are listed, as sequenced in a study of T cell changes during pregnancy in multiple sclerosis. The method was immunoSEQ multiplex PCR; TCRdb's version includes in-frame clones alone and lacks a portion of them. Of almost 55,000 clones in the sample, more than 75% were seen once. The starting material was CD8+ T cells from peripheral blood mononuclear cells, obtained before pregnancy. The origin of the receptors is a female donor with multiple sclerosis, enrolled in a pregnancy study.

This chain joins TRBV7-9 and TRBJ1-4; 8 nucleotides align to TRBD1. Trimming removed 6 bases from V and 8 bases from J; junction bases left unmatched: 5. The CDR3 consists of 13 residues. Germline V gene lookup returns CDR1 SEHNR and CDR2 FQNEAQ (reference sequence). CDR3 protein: CASSGQGGEKLFF. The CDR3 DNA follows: TGTGCCAGCAGTGGACAGGGTGGGGAAAAACTGTTTTTT.

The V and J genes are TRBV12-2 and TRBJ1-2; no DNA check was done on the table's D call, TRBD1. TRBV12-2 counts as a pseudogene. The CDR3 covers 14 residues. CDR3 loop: CASRFRGRNYGYTF. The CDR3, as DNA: TGTGCAAGTCGCTTCAGGGGGCGCAACTATGGCTACACCTTC.

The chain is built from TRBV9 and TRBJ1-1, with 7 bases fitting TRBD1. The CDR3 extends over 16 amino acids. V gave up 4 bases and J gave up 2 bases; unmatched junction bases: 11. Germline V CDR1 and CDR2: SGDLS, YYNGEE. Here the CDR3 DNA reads TGTGCCAGCAGCTCCCAGCTCGGGACAGCAAACACTGAAGCTTTCTTT. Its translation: CASSSQLGTANTEAFF.

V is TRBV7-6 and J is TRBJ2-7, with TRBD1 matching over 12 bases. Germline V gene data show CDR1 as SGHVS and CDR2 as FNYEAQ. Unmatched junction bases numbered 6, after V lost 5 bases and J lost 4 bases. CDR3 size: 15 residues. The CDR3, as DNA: TGTGCCAGCAGCGCAGGGACAGGGGGCGAATACGAGCAGTACTTC. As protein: CASSAGTGGEYEQYF.

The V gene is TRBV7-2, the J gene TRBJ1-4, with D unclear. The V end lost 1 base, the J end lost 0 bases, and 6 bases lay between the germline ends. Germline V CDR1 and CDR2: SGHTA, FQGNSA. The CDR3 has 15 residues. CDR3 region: CASSLGVTTNEKLFF. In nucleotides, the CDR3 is TGTGCCAGCAGCTTAGGCGTAACAACTAATGAAAAACTGTTTTTT.

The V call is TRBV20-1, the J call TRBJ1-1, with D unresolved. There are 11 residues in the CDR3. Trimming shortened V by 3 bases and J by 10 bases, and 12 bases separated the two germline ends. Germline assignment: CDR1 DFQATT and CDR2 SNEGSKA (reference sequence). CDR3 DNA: TGCAGTGCTAGCCATGAATGGAGAGCTTTCTTT. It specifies CSASHEWRAFF.

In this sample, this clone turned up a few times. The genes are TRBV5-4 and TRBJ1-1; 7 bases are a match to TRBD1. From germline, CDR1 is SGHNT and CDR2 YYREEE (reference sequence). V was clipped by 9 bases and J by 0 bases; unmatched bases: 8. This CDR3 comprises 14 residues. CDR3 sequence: CAKQGLPMNTEAFF. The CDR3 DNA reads TGTGCCAAACAGGGGCTCCCTATGAACACTGAAGCTTTCTTT.

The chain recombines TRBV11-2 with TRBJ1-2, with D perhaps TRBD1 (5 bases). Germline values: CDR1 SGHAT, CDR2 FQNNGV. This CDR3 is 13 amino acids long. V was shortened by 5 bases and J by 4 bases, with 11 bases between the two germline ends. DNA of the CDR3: TGTGCCAGCAGCCCAGGACATGCCTATGGCTACACCTTC. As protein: CASSPGHAYGYTF.

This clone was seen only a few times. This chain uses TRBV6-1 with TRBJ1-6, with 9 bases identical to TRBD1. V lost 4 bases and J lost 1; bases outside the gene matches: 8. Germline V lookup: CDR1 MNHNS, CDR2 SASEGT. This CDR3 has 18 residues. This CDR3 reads CASSGPRDRVSYNSPLHF. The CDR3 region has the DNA TGTGCCAGCAGTGGCCCCCGGGACAGGGTTTCCTATAATTCACCCCTCCACTTT.

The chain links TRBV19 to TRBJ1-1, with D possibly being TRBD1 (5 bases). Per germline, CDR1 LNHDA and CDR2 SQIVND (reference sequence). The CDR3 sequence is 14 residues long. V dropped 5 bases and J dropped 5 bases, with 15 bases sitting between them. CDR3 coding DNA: TGTGCCAGTAGTCCCCAAGGGGTGGGGACTGAAGCTTTCTTT. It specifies CASSPQGVGTEAFF.

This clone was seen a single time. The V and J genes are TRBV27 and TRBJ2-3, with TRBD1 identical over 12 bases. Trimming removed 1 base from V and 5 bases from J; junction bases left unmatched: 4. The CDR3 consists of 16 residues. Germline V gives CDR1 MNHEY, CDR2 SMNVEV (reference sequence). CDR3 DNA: TGTGCCAGCAGTTTATGGGGACAGGGGGCAGGAGATACGCAGTATTTT. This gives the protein CASSLWGQGAGDTQYF.

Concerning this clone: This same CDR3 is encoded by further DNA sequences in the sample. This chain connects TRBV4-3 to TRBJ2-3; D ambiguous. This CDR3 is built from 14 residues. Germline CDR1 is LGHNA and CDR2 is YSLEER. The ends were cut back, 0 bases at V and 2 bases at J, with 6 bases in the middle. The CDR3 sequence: CASSQDSVTDTQYF. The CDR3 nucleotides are TGCGCCAGCAGCCAAGATTCGGTCACAGATACGCAGTATTTT.

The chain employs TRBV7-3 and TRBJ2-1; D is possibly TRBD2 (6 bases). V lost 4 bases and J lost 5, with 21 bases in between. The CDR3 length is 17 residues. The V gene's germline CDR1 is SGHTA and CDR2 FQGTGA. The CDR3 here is CASSSTVGGVPNNEQFF. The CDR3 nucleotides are TGTGCCAGCAGCTCTACCGTCGGGGGAGTTCCTAACAATGAGCAGTTCTTC.

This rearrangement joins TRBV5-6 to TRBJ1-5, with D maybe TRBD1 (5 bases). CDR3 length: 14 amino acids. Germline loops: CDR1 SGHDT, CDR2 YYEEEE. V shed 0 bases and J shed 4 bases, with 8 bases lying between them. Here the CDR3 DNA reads TGTGCCAGCAGCTTGGAAGACAGTAATCAGCCCCAGCATTTT. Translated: CASSLEDSNQPQHF.

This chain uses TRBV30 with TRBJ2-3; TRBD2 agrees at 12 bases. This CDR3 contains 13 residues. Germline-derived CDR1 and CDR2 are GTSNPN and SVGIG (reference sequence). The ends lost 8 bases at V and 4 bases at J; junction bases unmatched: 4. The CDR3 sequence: CARTSGVADTQYF. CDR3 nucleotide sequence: TGTGCCCGGACTAGCGGGGTGGCAGATACGCAGTATTTT.

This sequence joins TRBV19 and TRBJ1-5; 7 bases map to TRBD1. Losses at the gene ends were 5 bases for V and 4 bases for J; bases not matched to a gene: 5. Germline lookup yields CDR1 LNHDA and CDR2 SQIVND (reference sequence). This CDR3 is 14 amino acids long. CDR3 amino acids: CASSVMTGNQPQHF. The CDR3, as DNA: TGTGCCAGTAGTGTTATGACAGGGAATCAGCCCCAGCATTTT.